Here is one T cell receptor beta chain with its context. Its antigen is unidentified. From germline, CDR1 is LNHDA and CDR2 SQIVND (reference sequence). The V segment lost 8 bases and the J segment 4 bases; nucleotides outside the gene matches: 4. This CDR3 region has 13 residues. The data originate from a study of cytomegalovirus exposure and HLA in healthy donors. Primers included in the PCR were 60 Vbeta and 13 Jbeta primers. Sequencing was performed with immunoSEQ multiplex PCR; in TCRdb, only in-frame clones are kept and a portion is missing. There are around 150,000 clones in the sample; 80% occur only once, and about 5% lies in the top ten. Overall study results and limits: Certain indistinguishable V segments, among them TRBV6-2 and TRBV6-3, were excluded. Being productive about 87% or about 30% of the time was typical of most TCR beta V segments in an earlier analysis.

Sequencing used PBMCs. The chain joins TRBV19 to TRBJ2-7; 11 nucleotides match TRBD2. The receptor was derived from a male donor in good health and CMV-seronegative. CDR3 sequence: CASRPSGGYEQYF. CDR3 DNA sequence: TGTGCCAGTCGGCCTAGCGGGGGGTACGAGCAGTACTTC.